These 4 T cell receptor beta chains came from one sample sequenced in a study of T cell repertoires in cytomegalovirus infection. Via MiXCR, TCRdb re-called the reads, giving one row per CDR3 protein. Seen here are hundreds of thousands of distinct CDR3 sequences, roughly 31% observed once, and the top ten hold over 13%. These receptors are not linked to any known antigen. Sequences were derived from cultured CD8+ T cells from PBMCs, sampled from culture after CMV antigen stimulation. These receptors originate from a human donor in good health (CMV status not recorded). Some clones in this sample may be carry-over from other donors' samples.

The table lists this clonotype with a few counts. The V call is TRBV20-1, the J call TRBJ1-2, with TRBD1 identical over 11 bases. The CDR3 sequence is 13 residues long. J was trimmed by 7 bases and V by 6 bases; bases with no gene match: 7. Looked up from germline, CDR1 is DFQATT and CDR2 is SNEGSKA (reference sequence). The CDR3 DNA reads as TGCAGTGCAGAAGGACAGGGGGCGTCTGGCTACACCTTC. This codes for CSAEGQGASGYTF.

Here the CDR3 reads CATHGPSYEQYF. The CDR3, as DNA: TGTGCCACGCACGGGCCCTCCTACGAGCAGTACTTC. The gene calls are TRBV27 and TRBJ2-7; D unclear. Germline V gene lookup returns CDR1 MNHEY and CDR2 SMNVEV (reference sequence). Trimming removed 10 bases at V and 0 bases at J, with 10 bases between. CDR3 size: 12 residues.

Ten or more counts support this clonotype. The chain employs TRBV12-3 or TRBV12-4 and TRBJ1-2; D call uncertain. V was cut by 0 bases and J by 4 bases, with 3 bases left in between. The CDR3 loop spans 12 amino acids. CDR3 in amino acids: CASSLAAYGYTF. In DNA, the CDR3 is TGTGCCAGCAGTTTAGCTGCCTATGGCTACACCTTC.

This clonotype was seen repeatedly, ten times or more. V gene TRBV28 combines with J gene TRBJ1-2; D uncertain. The CDR3 covers 14 residues. Looked up from germline, CDR1 is MDHEN and CDR2 is SYDVKM. The germline V and J ends were trimmed by 4 bases and 6 bases, with 15 bases remaining between them. The chain's CDR3 is CASSSSGSAHGYTF. CDR3 sequence (DNA): TGTGCCAGCAGTTCCTCTGGTTCGGCACATGGCTACACCTTC.